A single T cell receptor (beta chain) is shown here with its context. Its antigen remains unidentified. This sample is drawn from a study of identical twins. Overall study findings and caveats: Insertions were reduced in abundant cord blood beta clonotypes but not in memory repertoires. Instead of following the same donors, the conclusions were based on cross-sectional statistical analysis.

A template switching step contributed a universal primer site, while unique molecular identifiers were present in the cDNA. TCRdb ran MiXCR on the 5' RACE reads and lists one entry per CDR3 protein. The sample consists of some 190,000 distinct CDR3 sequences, around 15% of them appearing once. CDR3 length: 15 amino acids. In germline, CDR1 is SEHNR, CDR2 FQNEAQ (reference sequence). Unmatched junction bases numbered 8, after V lost 5 bases and J lost 3 bases. These same records also appear under a second study, on T cells expressing NK-cell markers. That report notes: A handful of donors showed these clonotypes also leading the CD3+CD56-NKG2C+ fraction.

The sequence derives from a woman under 30 in good health. This rearrangement joins TRBV7-9 to TRBJ2-3; TRBD2 agrees at 7 bases. Sequenced: CD8+ T cells sorted from blood. CDR3 nucleotides: TGTGCCAGCAGCACCGGACTAGTTGTAACAGATACGCAGTATTTT. This sequence encodes CASSTGLVVTDTQYF.